This T cell receptor (beta chain) was documented in a study of T cell repertoires in ileal Crohn's disease. TCRdb's copy holds only in-frame clones and misses some; the assay was immunoSEQ multiplex PCR. The sample has more than 10,000 clones, approximately 80% seen once. The CDR3 is 13 amino acids. The ends were cut back, 2 bases at V and 6 bases at J, with 10 bases in the middle. Germline CDR1 KGHSH, CDR2 LQKENI. This clone occurred once. Regarding time point: neoterminal ileum biopsy at postoperative endoscopy, about 6 months after surgery. Adults with ileal or ileocolonic Crohn's disease and an indication for resection were eligible.

The TCR sequence derives from an adult with Crohn's disease. The sequencing sample was made of ileal tissue. The V gene is TRBV18, the J gene TRBJ1-1; D call uncertain. This CDR3 reads CASSPTGDAEAFF. The CDR3 nucleotides read TGTGCCAGCTCACCAACGGGAGACGCTGAAGCTTTCTTT. The full variable domain, with the rest looked up from reference TRBV18 and TRBJ1-1, is NAGVMQNPRHLVRRRGQEARLRCSPMKGHSHVYWYRQLPEEGLKFMVYLQKENIIDESGMPKERFSAEFPKEGPSILRIQQVVRGDSAAYFCASSPTGDAEAFFGQGTRLTVV.